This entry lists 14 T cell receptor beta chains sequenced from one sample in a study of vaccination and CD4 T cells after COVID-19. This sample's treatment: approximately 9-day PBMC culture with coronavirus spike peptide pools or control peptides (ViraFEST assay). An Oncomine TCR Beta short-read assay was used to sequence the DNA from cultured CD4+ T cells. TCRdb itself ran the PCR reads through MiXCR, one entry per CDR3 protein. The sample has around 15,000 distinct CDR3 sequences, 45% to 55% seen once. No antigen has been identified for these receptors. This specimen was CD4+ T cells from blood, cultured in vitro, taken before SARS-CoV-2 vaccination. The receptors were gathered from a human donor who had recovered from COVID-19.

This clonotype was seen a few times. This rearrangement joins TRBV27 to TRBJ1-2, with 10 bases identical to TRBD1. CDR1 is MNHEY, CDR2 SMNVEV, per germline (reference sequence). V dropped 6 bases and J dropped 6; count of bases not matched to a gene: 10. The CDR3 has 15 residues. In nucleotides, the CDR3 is TGTGCCAGCAGAATTACGGGACAGGGGATTAATGGCTACACCTTC. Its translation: CASRITGQGINGYTF.

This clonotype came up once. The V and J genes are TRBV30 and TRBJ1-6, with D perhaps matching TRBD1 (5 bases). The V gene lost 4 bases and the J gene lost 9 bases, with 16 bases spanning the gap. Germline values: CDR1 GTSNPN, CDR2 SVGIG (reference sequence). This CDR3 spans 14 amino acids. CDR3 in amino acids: CAWNKGDLGSPLHF. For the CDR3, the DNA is TGTGCCTGGAATAAAGGGGATCTTGGTTCACCCCTCCACTTT.

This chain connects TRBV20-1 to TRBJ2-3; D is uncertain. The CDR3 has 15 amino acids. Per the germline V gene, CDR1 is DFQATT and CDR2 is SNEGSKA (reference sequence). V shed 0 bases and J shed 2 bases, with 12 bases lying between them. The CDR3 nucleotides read TGCAGTGCTAGAGATCTGACTGACAACACAGATACGCAGTATTTT. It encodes CSARDLTDNTDTQYF.

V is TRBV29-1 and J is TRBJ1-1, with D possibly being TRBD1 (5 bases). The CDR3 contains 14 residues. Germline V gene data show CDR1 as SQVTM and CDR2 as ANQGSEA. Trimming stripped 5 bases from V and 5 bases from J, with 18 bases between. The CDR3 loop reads CSVSLKGGETEAFF. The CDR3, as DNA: TGCAGCGTTTCTCTGAAGGGAGGGGAGACTGAAGCTTTCTTT.

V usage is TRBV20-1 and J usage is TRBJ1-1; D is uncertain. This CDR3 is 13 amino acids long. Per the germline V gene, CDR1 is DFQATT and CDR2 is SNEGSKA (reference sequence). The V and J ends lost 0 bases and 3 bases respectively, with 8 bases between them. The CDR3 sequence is CSARDQPYTEAFF. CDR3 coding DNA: TGCAGTGCTAGAGATCAGCCCTACACTGAAGCTTTCTTT.

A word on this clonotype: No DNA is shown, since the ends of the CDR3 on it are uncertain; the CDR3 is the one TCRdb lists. The CDR3 is CISVPEARTGSYGYTF. V gene TRBV7-5 combines with J gene TRBJ1-2; TRBD1, the D gene given by the table, was not confirmed from the DNA. TRBV7-5 is a known pseudogene. The CDR3 is 16 residues long, ends included.

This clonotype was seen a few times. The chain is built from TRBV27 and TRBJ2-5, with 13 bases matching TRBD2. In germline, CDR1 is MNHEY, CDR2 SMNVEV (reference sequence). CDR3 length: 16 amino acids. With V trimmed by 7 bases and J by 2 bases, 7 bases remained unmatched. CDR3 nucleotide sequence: TGTGCCAGCACACGACTAGCGGGAGGATCTCAAGAGACCCAGTACTTC. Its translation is CASTRLAGGSQETQYF.

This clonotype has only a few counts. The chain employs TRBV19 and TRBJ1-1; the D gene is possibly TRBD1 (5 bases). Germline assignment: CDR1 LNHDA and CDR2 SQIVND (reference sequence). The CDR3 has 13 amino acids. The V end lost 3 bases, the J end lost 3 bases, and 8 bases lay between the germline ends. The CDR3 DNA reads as TGTGCCAGTAGTATTCAAGGGGACACTGAAGCTTTCTTT. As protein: CASSIQGDTEAFF.

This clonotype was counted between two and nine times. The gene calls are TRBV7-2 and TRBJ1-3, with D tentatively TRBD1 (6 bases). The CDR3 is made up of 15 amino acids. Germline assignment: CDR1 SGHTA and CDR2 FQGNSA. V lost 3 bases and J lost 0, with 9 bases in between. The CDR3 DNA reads TGTGCCAGCAGCTTCTCGGACAGCTCTGGAAACACCATATATTTT. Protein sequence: CASSFSDSSGNTIYF.

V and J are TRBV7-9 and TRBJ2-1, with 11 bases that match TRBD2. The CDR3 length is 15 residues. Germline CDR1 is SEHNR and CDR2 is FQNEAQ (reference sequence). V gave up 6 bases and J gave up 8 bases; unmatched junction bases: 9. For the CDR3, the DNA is TGTGCCAGCAGTCGAACTAGCGGGAGTGTCTATGAGCAGTTCTTC. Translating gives CASSRTSGSVYEQFF.

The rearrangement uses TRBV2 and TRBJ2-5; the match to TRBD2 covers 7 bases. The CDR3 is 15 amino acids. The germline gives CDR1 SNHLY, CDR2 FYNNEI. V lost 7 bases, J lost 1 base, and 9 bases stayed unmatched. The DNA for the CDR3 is TGTGCCAGCAAGCTGGGGAGCGGGACCCAAGAGACCCAGTACTTC. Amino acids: CASKLGSGTQETQYF.

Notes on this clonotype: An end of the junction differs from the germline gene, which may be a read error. CDR3 sequence: CSARDQQGGGYTF. The CDR3 DNA sequence: TGCAGTGCCAGAGATCAACAGGGAGGAGGCTACACCTTC. The J gene is TRBJ1-2, the V gene TRBV20-1, with TRBD1 as a possible D gene (6 bases). Germline V gives CDR1 DFQATT, CDR2 SNEGSKA (reference sequence). This CDR3 spans 13 amino acids.

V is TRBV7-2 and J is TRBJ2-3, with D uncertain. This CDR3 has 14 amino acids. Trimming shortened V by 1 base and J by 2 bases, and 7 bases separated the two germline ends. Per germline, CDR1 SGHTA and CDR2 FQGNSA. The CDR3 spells CASSLGPLTDTQYF. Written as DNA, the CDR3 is TGTGCCAGCAGCTTAGGGCCCCTCACAGATACGCAGTATTTT.

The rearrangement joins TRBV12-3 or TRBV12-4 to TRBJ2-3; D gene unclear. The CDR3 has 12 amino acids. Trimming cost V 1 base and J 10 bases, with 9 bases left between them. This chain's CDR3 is CASSLGSPAQYF. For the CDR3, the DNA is TGTGCCAGCAGTTTAGGTAGCCCTGCGCAGTATTTT.